This TCR beta chain is from a study of T-cell reconstitution after alpha-beta-depleted transplantation in children. The TCRbeta library was prepared with unique molecular identifiers. TCRdb independently ran MiXCR on the PCR reads; one entry per CDR3 protein. Of 490,000 or so distinct CDR3 sequences listed, approximately 12% are singletons. The sample holds a few counts of this clonotype. With V trimmed by 6 bases and J by 1 base, 11 bases remained unmatched. Per the germline V gene, CDR1 is MDHEN and CDR2 is SYDVKM. This CDR3 has 16 residues. This specimen was PBMCs from the stem cell graft donor, taken from the stem cell graft. The V and J genes are TRBV28 and TRBJ2-5; 7 bases agree with TRBD1. This clonotype originated in a human donor who donated a stem cell graft to a child with combined immunodeficiency. CDR3 amino acids: CASRPNRGSFQETQYF. DNA of the CDR3: TGTGCCAGCAGGCCGAACAGGGGATCATTCCAAGAGACCCAGTACTTC. The variable domain in full, completed from reference TRBV28 and TRBJ2-5, reads DVKVTQSSRYLVKRTGEKVFLECVQDMDHENMFWYRQDPGLGLRLIYFSYDVKMKEKGDIPEGYSVSREKKERFSLILESASTNQTSMYLCASRPNRGSFQETQYFGPGTRLLVL.